These 32 T cell receptor beta chains were sequenced from one sample in a study of cytotoxic CD8 clonotypes in ibrutinib-treated CLL. This table comes from immunoSEQ multiplex PCR, and its TCRdb copy is limited to in-frame clones, with some not included. The table records 150,000 to 200,000 clones, over 60% of them present only once. The source was PBMCs, collected after 24 months of ibrutinib treatment. The receptors come from a human donor with chronic lymphocytic leukemia.

This chain connects TRBV7-2 to TRBJ2-1; TRBD2 matches 14 bases. CDR1 and CDR2 (germline): SGHTA, FQGNSA. The ends lost 5 bases at V and 10 bases at J; junction bases unmatched: 13. The CDR3 sequence is 17 residues long. CDR3 coding DNA: TGTGCCAGCAGCATAGGGACTAGCGGGAGTTTAATCTGGGAGCAGTTCTTC. Amino acids: CASSIGTSGSLIWEQFF.

The gene calls are TRBV27 and TRBJ2-2; 8 bases line up with TRBD1. Germline CDR1 reads MNHEY; CDR2 reads SMNVEV (reference sequence). V dropped 7 bases and J dropped 0; count of bases not matched to a gene: 4. The CDR3 consists of 15 residues. The CDR3 here is CASKIQGANTGELFF. CDR3 in DNA: TGTGCCAGCAAAATACAGGGGGCGAACACCGGGGAGCTGTTTTTT.

The chain employs TRBV10-1 and TRBJ2-1; 7 bases are shared with TRBD2. From germline, CDR1 is WNHNN and CDR2 SYGVQD (reference sequence). The junction had 11 bases not matched to a gene; V was cut back by 8 bases and J by 4 bases. This CDR3 spans 15 amino acids. CDR3 nucleotides: TGCGCCAGCTATCCAGGAGCGGGGACTTACAATGAGCAGTTCTTC. It specifies CASYPGAGTYNEQFF.

V usage is TRBV19 and J usage is TRBJ2-5; D may be TRBD1 (6 bases). The CDR3 runs to 13 residues. Germline CDR1 LNHDA, CDR2 SQIVND (reference sequence). The V gene lost 7 bases and the J gene lost 4 bases, with 13 bases spanning the gap. CDR3 loop: CASNGQLGETQYF. In nucleotides, the CDR3 is TGTGCCAGTAACGGACAGTTGGGAGAGACCCAGTACTTC.

The chain uses TRBV7-6 and TRBJ2-7; D is perhaps TRBD2 (5 bases). Germline values: CDR1 SGHVS, CDR2 FNYEAQ. V was cut by 5 bases and J by 6 bases, with 20 bases left in between. CDR3 length: 15 amino acids. The CDR3 DNA sequence: TGTGCCAGCAGCCCCGGAGGACTTCTGAGTTCCGAGCAGTACTTC. Its protein product is CASSPGGLLSSEQYF. The whole variable domain, remainder taken from reference TRBV7-6 and TRBJ2-7, is GAGVSQSPRYKVTKRGQDVALRCDPISGHVSLYWYRQALGQGPEFLTYFNYEAQQDKSGLPNDRFSAERPEGSISTLTIQRTEQRDSAMYRCASSPGGLLSSEQYFGPGTRLTVT.

The chain joins TRBV30 to TRBJ1-1; 8 positions agree with TRBD1. CDR1 and CDR2 (germline): GTSNPN, SVGIG (reference sequence). Trimming at V came to 2 bases and at J to 5 bases, leaving 7 bases not matched to a gene. The CDR3 is 14 residues long. CDR3 nucleotides: TGTGCCTGGAGTCCCCGGACAGGGTGGACTGAAGCTTTCTTT. As protein: CAWSPRTGWTEAFF.

This chain links TRBV18 with TRBJ2-4; D possibly corresponds to TRBD2 (5 bases). The V and J ends lost 2 bases and 10 bases respectively, with 12 bases between them. The CDR3 runs to 13 residues. Looked up from germline, CDR1 is KGHSH and CDR2 is LQKENI. CDR3 sequence: CASSPSFRRIQYF. CDR3 in DNA: TGTGCCAGCTCACCAAGCTTCAGGAGGATTCAGTACTTC. The variable domain in full, with the rest retrieved from reference TRBV18 and TRBJ2-4, is NAGVMQNPRHLVRRRGQEARLRCSPMKGHSHVYWYRQLPEEGLKFMVYLQKENIIDESGMPKERFSAEFPKEGPSILRIQQVVRGDSAAYFCASSPSFRRIQYFGAGTRLSVL.

This clone showed up just a few times. The sample contains more than one DNA sequence encoding this CDR3. This chain joins TRBV11-2 and TRBJ2-2; D is unclear. Per the germline V gene, CDR1 is SGHAT and CDR2 is FQNNGV. The CDR3 covers 12 residues. The ends were cut back, 1 base at V and 5 bases at J, with 2 bases in the middle. The CDR3 protein is CASSLVTGELFF. The CDR3 nucleotides are TGTGCCAGCAGCTTAGTTACCGGGGAGCTGTTTTTT.

This chain links TRBV2 with TRBJ2-1, with 11 bases that match TRBD2. The CDR3 covers 15 residues. Germline V gene lookup returns CDR1 SNHLY and CDR2 FYNNEI. V lost 6 bases, J lost 5 bases, and 6 bases stayed unmatched. The CDR3 DNA is TGTGCCAGCAGAAGCGGGACTAGCGGACACAATGAGCAGTTCTTC. It codes for CASRSGTSGHNEQFF.

The CDR3 sequence: CASSLVTDQETQYF. The CDR3, as DNA: TGTGCCAGCAGCTTAGTTACCGACCAAGAGACCCAGTACTTC. The chain is built from TRBV7-9 and TRBJ2-5; D unclear. The CDR3 runs 14 residues. Germline assignment: CDR1 SEHNR and CDR2 FQNEAQ (reference sequence). Trimming stripped 1 base from V and 0 bases from J, with 6 bases between.

The chain is built from TRBV19 and TRBJ2-7; D might be TRBD1 (5 bases). From germline, CDR1 is LNHDA and CDR2 SQIVND (reference sequence). Trimming removed 3 bases from V and 0 bases from J, with 9 bases in between. The CDR3 totals 14 residues. The CDR3 DNA reads as TGTGCCAGTAGTATTAACAGGTTCTCCTACGAGCAGTACTTC. Amino acid sequence: CASSINRFSYEQYF.

The rearrangement links TRBV5-4 to TRBJ1-5; D gene ambiguous. Germline-derived CDR1 and CDR2 are SGHNT and YYREEE (reference sequence). The CDR3 runs 13 residues. V gave up 0 bases and J gave up 9 bases, with 10 bases separating them. CDR3: CASSLAGVGPQHF. In nucleotides, the CDR3 is TGTGCCAGCAGCTTGGCCGGGGTGGGGCCCCAGCATTTT. The variable domain in full, with the rest retrieved from reference TRBV5-4 and TRBJ1-5, is ETGVTQSPTHLIKTRGQQVTLRCSSQSGHNTVSWYQQALGQGPQFIFQYYREEENGRGNFPPRFSGLQFPNYSSELNVNALELDDSALYLCASSLAGVGPQHFGDGTRLSIL.

This clone was observed a single time. The chain joins TRBV6-5 to TRBJ1-2, with 9 nucleotides matching TRBD1. After removal of 1 base from V and 2 bases from J, the junction contained 5 bases not matched to a gene. The CDR3 sequence is 16 residues long. Germline V gene data show CDR1 as MNHEY and CDR2 as SVGAGI. The CDR3 spells CASSYFTGGVNYGYTF. In DNA form, the CDR3 reads TGTGCCAGCAGTTACTTTACAGGGGGCGTCAACTATGGCTACACCTTC.

The chain joins TRBV15 to TRBJ2-3; 9 positions agree with TRBD2. The germline V gene encodes CDR1 LNHNV and CDR2 YYDKDF (reference sequence). The CDR3 sequence is 14 residues long. Germline trimming cut 6 bases from V and 3 bases from J; bases unmatched to any gene: 4. The CDR3 loop is CATSRLAGTDTQYF. The CDR3 DNA is TGTGCCACCAGTCGCCTAGCGGGGACAGATACGCAGTATTTT.

V usage is TRBV15 and J usage is TRBJ2-7; the match to TRBD2 covers 9 bases. The CDR3 length is 15 residues. CDR1 and CDR2 (germline): LNHNV, YYDKDF (reference sequence). J gave up 6 bases and V 3 bases, and 9 bases lay outside the gene matches. CDR3: CATSRGSGSLSEQYF. The CDR3 region has the DNA TGTGCCACCAGCAGGGGTAGCGGGAGCCTAAGCGAGCAGTACTTC. The full variable domain, in which reference TRBV15 and TRBJ2-7 provide the parts outside the CDR3, is DAMVIQNPRYQVTQFGKPVTLSCSQTLNHNVMYWYQQKSSQAPKLLFHYYDKDFNNEADTPDNFQSRRPNTSFCFLDIRSPGLGDTAMYLCATSRGSGSLSEQYFGPGTRLTVT.

The rearrangement links TRBV15 to TRBJ2-3; D might be TRBD1 (6 bases). There are 15 residues in the CDR3. V was pared by 3 bases and J by 2 bases, with 12 bases between. In germline, CDR1 is LNHNV, CDR2 YYDKDF (reference sequence). This CDR3 reads CATSRVRDNTDTQYF. The CDR3 coding sequence is TGTGCCACCAGCAGGGTCCGGGACAACACAGATACGCAGTATTTT. Using reference TRBV15 and TRBJ2-3 for the parts outside the CDR3, the full variable domain is DAMVIQNPRYQVTQFGKPVTLSCSQTLNHNVMYWYQQKSSQAPKLLFHYYDKDFNNEADTPDNFQSRRPNTSFCFLDIRSPGLGDTAMYLCATSRVRDNTDTQYFGPGTRLTVL.

This clone has a handful of counts. The J gene is TRBJ1-2, the V gene TRBV15; D is unresolved. This CDR3 has 12 residues. Germline lookup yields CDR1 LNHNV and CDR2 YYDKDF (reference sequence). Trimming removed 0 bases from V and 2 bases from J, with 1 base in between. CDR3 sequence: CATSRDNYGYTF. The CDR3 nucleotides are TGTGCCACCAGCAGAGACAACTATGGCTACACCTTC.

V and J are TRBV4-1 and TRBJ2-7; 7 positions match TRBD1. The V gene's germline CDR1 is MGHRA and CDR2 YSYEKL. Trimming took 1 base from V and 2 from J; bases not matched to a gene: 8. This CDR3 comprises 16 residues. The CDR3 spells CASSQVGHRGTYEQYF. The CDR3 coding sequence is TGCGCCAGCAGCCAAGTCGGTCACAGGGGAACCTACGAGCAGTACTTC.

This chain links TRBV7-3 with TRBJ1-1; 7 positions agree with TRBD1. Germline lookup yields CDR1 SGHTA and CDR2 FQGTGA. The V and J ends lost 2 bases and 1 base, in that order; junction bases with no gene match: 1. The CDR3 sequence is 14 residues long. DNA for the CDR3: TGTGCCAGCAGCTTACAGGGGGAGAACACTGAAGCTTTCTTT. Translated, it gives CASSLQGENTEAFF.

The chain employs TRBV27 and TRBJ2-5; D is uncertain. This CDR3 comprises 13 residues. V lost 6 bases to trimming and J lost 0 bases, with 8 bases between them. Germline CDR1 reads MNHEY; CDR2 reads SMNVEV (reference sequence). In DNA, the CDR3 is TGTGCCAGCAGCAACAGTTACCAAGAGACCCAGTACTTC. Its protein is CASSNSYQETQYF.

V usage is TRBV7-8 and J usage is TRBJ1-2, with TRBD1 as a possible D gene (5 bases). Between the trimmed V and J ends, which lost 4 bases and 0 bases, there was a span of 12 bases. The CDR3 runs 15 residues. Germline V lookup: CDR1 SGHVS, CDR2 FQNEAQ. The CDR3 is CASSYLGGANYGYTF. In DNA form, the CDR3 reads TGTGCCAGCAGCTACTTGGGGGGAGCTAACTATGGCTACACCTTC.

CDR3 amino acids: CASSLGDRFGYTF. The CDR3 region has the DNA TGTGCCAGCAGTTTAGGGGACAGGTTTGGCTACACCTTC. The V call is TRBV28, the J call TRBJ1-2; 8 bases align to TRBD1. Germline CDR1 and CDR2: MDHEN and SYDVKM. J was trimmed by 7 bases and V by 2 bases; bases with no gene match: 3. This CDR3 has 13 residues.

This clone was detected only a few times. The V gene is TRBV25-1, the J gene TRBJ1-1; weak D call: TRBD1 (5 bases). The CDR3 consists of 15 residues. Germline loops: CDR1 MGHDK, CDR2 SYGVNS. V was clipped by 8 bases and J by 1 base, with 17 bases between them. The CDR3 is CASSAYRGPNTEAFF. The CDR3 DNA is TGTGCCAGCTCGGCGTACCGGGGACCGAACACTGAAGCTTTCTTT.

This chain uses TRBV29-1 with TRBJ2-7; TRBD1 aligns across 11 bases. The trim removed 7 bases at V and 2 bases at J, leaving 7 bases unmatched. Germline lookup yields CDR1 SQVTM and CDR2 ANQGSEA. The CDR3 sequence is 14 residues long. The chain's CDR3 is CSGKRTGGAYEQYF. The CDR3 coding sequence is TGCAGCGGCAAAAGGACAGGGGGCGCCTACGAGCAGTACTTC.

The genes are TRBV29-1 and TRBJ2-1; no firm D call. The CDR3 runs 14 residues. Germline CDR1 is SQVTM and CDR2 is ANQGSEA. Trimming left V 0 bases short and J 1 base short, with 7 bases between. CDR3 in DNA: TGCAGCGTTGAAGATTTCGGGTCCTACAATGAGCAGTTCTTC. This translates into CSVEDFGSYNEQFF.

V gene TRBV20-1 combines with J gene TRBJ1-1, with a weak D call TRBD1 (6 bases). Germline-derived CDR1 and CDR2 are DFQATT and SNEGSKA (reference sequence). The CDR3 extends over 10 amino acids. Trimming cost V 4 bases and J 10 bases, with 10 bases left between them. The CDR3 DNA reads TGCAGTGCTACAGGGGTCGGAGCTTTCTTT. This sequence encodes CSATGVGAFF.

The gene calls are TRBV4-2 and TRBJ2-2, with TRBD2 matching over 10 bases. This CDR3 is 14 amino acids long. CDR1 is LGHNA, CDR2 YNFKEQ, per germline. V shed 3 bases, J shed 9 bases, and the junction held 4 bases outside the gene matches. CDR3 region: CASSHPGLARELFF. The CDR3 DNA reads TGTGCCAGCAGCCATCCGGGACTAGCGCGGGAGCTGTTTTTT.

Here the CDR3 DNA reads TGTGCCAGCGACACTAGCAGCCAAGAGACCCAGTACTTC. This translates into CASDTSSQETQYF. The chain recombines TRBV2 with TRBJ2-5; D might be TRBD2 (6 bases). Trimming pared 8 bases from V and 1 base from J, leaving 11 bases between. The CDR3 covers 13 residues. The V gene's germline CDR1 is SNHLY and CDR2 FYNNEI.

This chain joins TRBV5-1 and TRBJ1-5, with TRBD1 matching 7 bases. After removal of 0 bases from V and 9 bases from J, the junction contained 9 bases not matched to a gene. The CDR3 consists of 15 residues. CDR1 and CDR2 (germline): SGHRS, YFSETQ. DNA of the CDR3: TGCGCCAGCAGCTTGGGTCCGGGACAGAATTCGCCCCAGCATTTT. This codes for CASSLGPGQNSPQHF. Full variable domain (remainder filled in from reference TRBV5-1 and TRBJ1-5): KAGVTQTPRYLIKTRGQQVTLSCSPISGHRSVSWYQQTPGQGLQFLFEYFSETQRNKGNFPGRFSGRQFSNSRSEMNVSTLELGDSALYLCASSLGPGQNSPQHFGDGTRLSIL.

The chain joins TRBV19 to TRBJ1-1; D not resolved. The CDR3 has 13 amino acids. Trimming removed 2 bases from V and 1 base from J, with 5 bases in between. CDR1 LNHDA and CDR2 SQIVND come from the germline V gene (reference sequence). The CDR3 loop reads CASSIQQNTEAFF. CDR3 DNA sequence: TGTGCCAGTAGTATACAGCAGAACACTGAAGCTTTCTTT.

This chain links TRBV4-3 with TRBJ2-7; D possibly corresponds to TRBD2 (6 bases). The V end lost 2 bases, the J end lost 1 base, and 15 bases lay between the germline ends. This CDR3 has 16 residues. The V gene's germline CDR1 is LGHNA and CDR2 YSLEER. CDR3 DNA: TGCGCCAGCAGCCAATGGTCTAGCGCCCTTTCCTACGAGCAGTACTTC. Encoded protein: CASSQWSSALSYEQYF.

V usage is TRBV5-1 and J usage is TRBJ2-5, with a weak D call TRBD1 (5 bases). The V and J ends lost 0 bases and 1 base respectively, with 7 bases between them. Germline CDR1 and CDR2: SGHRS and YFSETQ. The CDR3 spans 14 residues. CDR3 nucleotide sequence: TGCGCCAGCAGCTTGGACAGGCCCCAAGAGACCCAGTACTTC. Translated: CASSLDRPQETQYF. Combining the CDR3 with reference TRBV5-1 and TRBJ2-5 gives the whole variable domain KAGVTQTPRYLIKTRGQQVTLSCSPISGHRSVSWYQQTPGQGLQFLFEYFSETQRNKGNFPGRFSGRQFSNSRSEMNVSTLELGDSALYLCASSLDRPQETQYFGPGTRLLVL.